This T cell receptor beta chain was recovered during a study of primary melanoma T cells and metastatic recurrence. Study-level points and caveats: A T-cell-mediated antitumor response in primary melanoma was only suggested.

The sample holds a few counts of this clone. Its cognate antigen is unknown. This table comes from immunoSEQ multiplex PCR, and its TCRdb copy is limited to in-frame clones, with some not included. Here the sample spans around 120 clones, approximately 71% being singletons. The CDR3 contains 14 residues. CDR1 SGHDN and CDR2 FVKESK come from the germline V gene. V was cut by 5 bases and J by 2 bases, with 11 bases left in between. Sequenced: melanoma tumor tissue. The chain combines TRBV14 with TRBJ2-3; TRBD1 might be the D (6 bases). The receptor was isolated from a human donor with melanoma. The CDR3 sequence: CASSNTGTTDTQYF. The CDR3 nucleotides read TGTGCCAGCAGCAACACAGGGACCACAGATACGCAGTATTTT. Full variable domain (missing parts from reference TRBV14 and TRBJ2-3): EAGVTQFPSHSVIEKGQTVTLRCDPISGHDNLYWYRRVMGKEIKFLLHFVKESKQDESGMPNNRFLAERTGGTYSTLKVQPAELEDSGVYFCASSNTGTTDTQYFGPGTRLTVL.